A selection of T cell receptor beta chains follows, all from one sample in a study of immune cell composition in non-small cell lung cancer. Profiled with immunoSEQ multiplex PCR; TCRdb holds only in-frame clones, not every one. Counted here are about 1,900 clones, roughly 83% occurring once; the ten biggest clones make up roughly 10%. Material: lung tumor tissue. Every receptor here comes from a human donor with non-small cell lung cancer. The CDR3 runs from the conserved cysteine through the conserved F or W. D genes are given only for firm matches. A clone size is listed for some rows: how often the clone was seen (once, few, many), or a class if it is expanded.

size	V	D	J	CDR3	DNA
few	TRBV2	NA	TRBJ1-2	CASGRTAGNYGYTF	TGTGCCAGCGGGAGGACAGCGGGAAACTATGGCTACACCTTC
NA	TRBV6-1	TRBD1	TRBJ1-5	CASSATGVVQPQHF	TGTGCCAGCAGTGCCACAGGGGTGGTTCAGCCCCAGCATTTT
NA	TRBV30	NA	TRBJ1-5	CAWSVEDQPQHF	TGTGCCTGGAGTGTAGAGGATCAGCCCCAGCATTTT
NA	TRBV4-1	NA	TRBJ1-5	CASSRTERIRDAQPQHF	TGCGCCAGCAGCCGGACAGAACGAATTAGGGACGCTCAGCCCCAGCATTTT
NA	TRBV12-5	NA	TRBJ1-1	CASGSANPGHPNTEAFF	TGTGCTAGTGGTTCCGCCAACCCGGGACACCCGAACACTGAAGCTTTCTTT
NA	TRBV2	TRBD1	TRBJ2-5	CASSSGTGVMGEAETQYF	TGTGCCAGCAGCTCCGGGACAGGGGTGATGGGGGAGGCAGAGACCCAGTACTTC
NA	TRBV7-9	TRBD1	TRBJ1-1	CASSETGGEAFF	TGTGCCAGCAGCGAAACAGGGGGTGAAGCTTTCTTT
NA	TRBV11-3	TRBD2	TRBJ2-5	CASTRGGGETQYF	TGTGCCAGCACCCGGGGGGGCGGGGAGACCCAGTACTTC
NA	TRBV4-3	TRBD1	TRBJ1-4	CASSQYYKGQGVNEKLFF	TGCGCCAGCAGCCAATATTATAAGGGACAGGGCGTGAATGAAAAACTGTTTTTT
NA	TRBV11-2	TRBD2	TRBJ2-3	CASSLAGGPLSTDTQYF	TGTGCCAGCAGCTTAGCGGGGGGGCCGTTAAGCACAGATACGCAGTATTTT
NA	TRBV19	NA	TRBJ1-2	CASSPDMLSYTF	TGTGCCAGTAGTCCCGACATGCTGAGCTACACCTTC
NA	TRBV28	NA	TRBJ1-2	CASSLAVTYGYTF	TGTGCCAGCAGTTTAGCGGTTACCTATGGCTACACCTTC
NA	TRBV9	NA	TRBJ1-6	CASSIRRNNSPLHF	TGTGCCAGCAGCATAAGACGGAATAATTCACCCCTCCACTTT
NA	TRBV28	NA	TRBJ1-5	CASSSMGGRSNQPQHF	TGTGCCAGCAGTTCCATGGGCGGACGGAGCAATCAGCCCCAGCATTTT
NA	TRBV7-8	NA	TRBJ2-4	CASSLAAAVKNIQYF	TGTGCCAGCAGCTTAGCCGCGGCAGTCAAAAACATTCAGTACTTC
NA	TRBV6-4	NA	TRBJ1-1	CASSGQLNTEAFF	TGTGCCAGCAGTGGTCAGTTGAACACTGAAGCTTTCTTT
NA	TRBV5-8	TRBD2	TRBJ2-1	CASSLAGVYNEQFF	TGTGCCAGCAGCTTAGCGGGGGTGTACAATGAGCAGTTCTTC
NA	TRBV9	TRBD1	TRBJ1-2	CASSTRTGGAGYTF	TGTGCCAGCAGCACCCGGACAGGGGGTGCTGGCTACACCTTC
NA	TRBV27	NA	TRBJ2-7	CASSPISPSADYEQYF	TGTGCCAGCAGTCCTATCTCCCCATCAGCAGATTACGAGCAGTACTTC
NA	TRBV19	NA	TRBJ1-6	CASSSIEDYYNSPLHF	TGTGCCAGTAGTTCAATTGAAGATTATTATAATTCACCCCTCCACTTT
NA	TRBV18	TRBD1	TRBJ1-2	CASSFSRGPNYGYTF	TGTGCCAGCTCCTTTTCCAGGGGGCCTAACTATGGCTACACCTTC
NA	TRBV20-1	NA	TRBJ2-3	CSAVWTDTQYF	TGCAGTGCTGTTTGGACTGATACGCAGTATTTT
NA	TRBV14	TRBD1	TRBJ2-2	CASSQRQGPHTGELFF	TGTGCCAGCAGCCAGAGACAGGGGCCCCACACCGGGGAGCTGTTTTTT
NA	TRBV18	TRBD1	TRBJ1-2	CASSPPQTGGRGYTF	TGTGCCAGCTCACCACCCCAGACAGGGGGCCGAGGCTACACCTTC
NA	TRBV2	TRBD2	TRBJ2-7	CASRKGASGSSYEQYF	TGTGCCAGCAGGAAAGGGGCTAGCGGGAGCTCCTACGAGCAGTACTTC
once	TRBV5-4	TRBD2	TRBJ2-1	CASRSEASGGSEQFF	TGTGCCAGCAGGTCGGAGGCTAGCGGGGGTTCTGAGCAGTTCTTC
NA	TRBV5-6	NA	TRBJ1-2	CASSLVGGDYGYTF	TGTGCCAGCAGCTTGGTGGGCGGTGACTATGGCTACACCTTC
NA	TRBV27	TRBD2	TRBJ2-3	CASTNGGSGGADTQYF	TGTGCCAGCACCAACGGAGGTAGCGGGGGGGCAGATACGCAGTATTTT
NA	TRBV5-4	NA	TRBJ1-2	CASSLAGYGGYTF	TGTGCCAGCAGCTTGGCTGGGTATGGGGGCTACACCTTC
NA	TRBV7-6	NA	TRBJ1-6	CASSFLGLDSPLHF	TGTGCCAGCAGCTTCCTAGGGTTGGATTCACCCCTCCACTTT
NA	TRBV30	NA	TRBJ2-6	CAWRAGANVLTF	TGTGCCTGGAGAGCGGGGGCCAACGTCCTGACTTTC
NA	TRBV28	NA	TRBJ2-4	CASSLTPLAKNIQYF	TGTGCCAGCAGTTTAACGCCACTAGCCAAAAACATTCAGTACTTC
NA	TRBV7-8	TRBD1	TRBJ1-2	CASSQQGGLDGYTF	TGTGCCAGCAGCCAACAGGGGGGGTTAGATGGCTACACCTTC
NA	TRBV28	NA	TRBJ2-7	CASSGGGGPGYYEQYF	TGTGCCAGCAGTGGAGGGGGAGGGCCGGGGTACTACGAGCAGTACTTC
NA	TRBV5-5	NA	TRBJ1-6	CASSFSGDSPLHF	TGTGCCAGCAGCTTTTCCGGGGATTCACCCCTCCACTTT
NA	TRBV7-9	NA	TRBJ2-1	CASSFLNQEQFF	TGTGCCAGCAGCTTCCTGAATCAAGAGCAGTTCTTC
NA	TRBV18	NA	TRBJ2-7	CASSPPGGSYEQYF	TGTGCCAGCTCACCACCTGGCGGCTCCTACGAGCAGTACTTC
NA	TRBV19	NA	TRBJ2-1	CASSVRARGLNEQFF	TGTGCCAGTAGTGTGCGGGCTAGGGGTCTGAATGAGCAGTTCTTC
NA	TRBV5-8	NA	TRBJ2-1	CASSLLGSFNEQFF	TGTGCCAGCAGCTTGTTAGGGTCTTTCAATGAGCAGTTCTTC
few	TRBV25-1	TRBD2	TRBJ2-3	CASSEAGEIDTQYF	TGTGCCAGCAGTGAAGCGGGAGAAATAGATACGCAGTATTTT
NA	TRBV29-1	NA	TRBJ2-5	CSAPAGETQYF	TGCAGCGCCCCGGCAGGAGAGACCCAGTACTTC
few	TRBV27	NA	TRBJ1-6	CASSSLGMNSPLHF	TGTGCCAGCAGTTCGTTAGGAATGAATTCACCCCTCCACTTT